This TCR beta chain emerged from a study of cytomegalovirus exposure and HLA in healthy donors. In this sample, this clone is medium-sized. The antigen remains unidentified. Regarding the study as a whole: Analysis was carried out at a later point, and it linked a missense DCLRE1C variant to TCR beta V- and J-gene trimming. The study put 150 or so TCR beta chains on its list as cytomegalovirus-associated. The classifier reportedly diagnosed cytomegalovirus status with high specificity and sensitivity.

CDR3 size: 17 residues. Losses at the gene ends were 4 bases for V and 5 bases for J; bases not matched to a gene: 16. Germline loops: CDR1 ENHRY, CDR2 SYGVKD. The PCR was carried out with 60 Vbeta primers and 13 Jbeta primers. Only in-frame clones appear in the TCRdb table, and some are missing; sequencing was by immunoSEQ multiplex PCR. The table records a few hundred thousand clones, under 80% of them present only once. The V gene is TRBV10-3, the J gene TRBJ1-1; 7 bases align to TRBD1. This receptor was taken from a young woman in good health and CMV-seronegative. The sample comprised PBMCs. The CDR3 coding sequence is TGTGCCATCAGTGTGACTCAAAGACAGGGAAGAGGGACTGAAGCTTTCTTT. Its protein is CAISVTQRQGRGTEAFF.